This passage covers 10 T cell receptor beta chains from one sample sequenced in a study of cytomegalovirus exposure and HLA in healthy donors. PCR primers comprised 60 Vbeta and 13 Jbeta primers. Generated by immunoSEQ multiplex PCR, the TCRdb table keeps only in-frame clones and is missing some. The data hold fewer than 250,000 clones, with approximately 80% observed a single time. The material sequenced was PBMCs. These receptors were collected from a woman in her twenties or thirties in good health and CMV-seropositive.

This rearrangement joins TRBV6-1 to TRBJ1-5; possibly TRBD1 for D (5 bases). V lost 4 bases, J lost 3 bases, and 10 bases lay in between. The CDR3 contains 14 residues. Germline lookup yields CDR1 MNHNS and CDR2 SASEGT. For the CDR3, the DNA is TGTGCCAGCAGTGCGCAGGGCCTCAATCAGCCCCAGCATTTT. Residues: CASSAQGLNQPQHF.

The CDR3 reads CASRLDRASTDTQYF. In DNA, the CDR3 is TGTGCCAGCAGGCTGGACAGGGCTAGCACAGATACGCAGTATTTT. The chain is built from TRBV6-1 and TRBJ2-3; 8 bases map to TRBD1. Germline CDR1 is MNHNS and CDR2 is SASEGT. The CDR3 has 15 amino acids. Trimming took 6 bases from V and 0 from J; bases not matched to a gene: 5.

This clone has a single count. The CDR3: CASSLEPGRSQQFF. The CDR3 DNA reads TGCGCCAGCAGCTTGGAACCAGGGCGCAGCCAGCAGTTCTTC. V usage is TRBV5-1 and J usage is TRBJ2-1; the D gene is possibly TRBD1 (5 bases). V lost 0 bases, J lost 11 bases, and 15 bases lay in between. CDR1 and CDR2 (germline): SGHRS, YFSETQ. This CDR3 has 14 residues.

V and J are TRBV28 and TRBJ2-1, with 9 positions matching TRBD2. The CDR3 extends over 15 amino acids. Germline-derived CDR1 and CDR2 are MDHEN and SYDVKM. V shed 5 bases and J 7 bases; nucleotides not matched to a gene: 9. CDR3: CASSAGTSYPNEQFF. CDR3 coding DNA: TGTGCCAGCAGTGCCGGGACTAGCTACCCGAATGAGCAGTTCTTC.

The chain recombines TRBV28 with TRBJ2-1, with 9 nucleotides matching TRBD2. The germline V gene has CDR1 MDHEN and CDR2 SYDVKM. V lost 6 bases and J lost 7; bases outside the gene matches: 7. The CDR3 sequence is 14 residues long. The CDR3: CASSPWRGGNEQFF. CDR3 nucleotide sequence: TGTGCCAGCAGCCCGTGGCGGGGGGGGAATGAGCAGTTCTTC.

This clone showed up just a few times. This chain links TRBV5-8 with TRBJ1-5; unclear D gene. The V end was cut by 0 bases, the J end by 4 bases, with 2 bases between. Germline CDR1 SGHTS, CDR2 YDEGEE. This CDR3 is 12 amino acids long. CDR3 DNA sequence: TGTGCCAGCAGCTTGGTAAATCAGCCCCAGCATTTT. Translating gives CASSLVNQPQHF.

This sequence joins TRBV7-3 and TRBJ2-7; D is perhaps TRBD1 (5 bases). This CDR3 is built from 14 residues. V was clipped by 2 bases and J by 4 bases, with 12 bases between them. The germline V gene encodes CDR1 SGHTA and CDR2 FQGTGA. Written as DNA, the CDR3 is TGTGCCAGCAGCTTAGTACCAGGGTGGTACGAGCAGTACTTC. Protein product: CASSLVPGWYEQYF.

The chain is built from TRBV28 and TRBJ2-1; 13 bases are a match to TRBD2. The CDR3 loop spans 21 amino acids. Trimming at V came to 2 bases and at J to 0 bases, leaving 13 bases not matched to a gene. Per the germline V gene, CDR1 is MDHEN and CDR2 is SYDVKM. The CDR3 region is CASSLPPSMTSGRPSYNEQFF. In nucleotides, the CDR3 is TGTGCCAGCAGTTTACCCCCCTCCATGACTAGCGGGAGGCCCTCCTACAATGAGCAGTTCTTC.

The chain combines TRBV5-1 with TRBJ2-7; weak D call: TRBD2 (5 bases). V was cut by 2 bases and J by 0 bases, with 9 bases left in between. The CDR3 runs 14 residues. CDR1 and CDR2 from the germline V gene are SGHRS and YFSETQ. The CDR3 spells CASSFVGSSYEQYF. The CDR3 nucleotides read TGCGCCAGCAGCTTTGTGGGGAGCTCCTACGAGCAGTACTTC.

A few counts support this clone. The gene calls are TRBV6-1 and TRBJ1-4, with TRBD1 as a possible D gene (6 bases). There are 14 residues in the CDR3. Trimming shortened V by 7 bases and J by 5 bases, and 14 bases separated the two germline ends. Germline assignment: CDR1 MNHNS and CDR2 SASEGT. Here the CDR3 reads CASTLDSVNEKLFF. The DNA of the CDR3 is TGTGCCAGCACCCTGGACAGTGTGAATGAAAAACTGTTTTTT.